The 15 T cell receptor beta chains below were found in one sample sequenced in a study of radiotherapy plus CTLA-4 blockade in lung cancer. Sequencing used immunoSEQ multiplex PCR; TCRdb keeps in-frame clones, though not all of them. This sample has around 80,000 clones, with about 79% found just once. This specimen consisted of peripheral blood, obtained from a patient treated with radiotherapy plus ipilimumab. The receptors derive from a human donor with non-small cell lung cancer whose response to radiotherapy plus ipilimumab could not be evaluated. Some clones in this sample may be carry-over from other donors' samples.

This clone turned up a few times. The chain couples TRBV5-6 to TRBJ2-4; 8 nucleotides line up with TRBD2. Looked up from germline, CDR1 is SGHDT and CDR2 is YYEEEE. CDR3 length: 13 residues. The V gene end was trimmed by 6 bases and the J gene end by 6 bases; junction bases not matched to a gene: 5. CDR3 DNA: TGTGCCAGCAACATCGGGGGGGCAAACATTCAGTACTTC. This encodes CASNIGGANIQYF.

This clone turned up a few times. J is TRBJ2-5 and V is TRBV7-8, with 9 bases matching TRBD1. Germline V gene sequence: CDR1 SGHVS, CDR2 FQNEAQ. V lost 5 bases to trimming and J lost 4 bases; unmatched junction nucleotides: 5. The CDR3 spans 14 residues. The CDR3 protein is CASSRGQGTETQYF. The CDR3 region has the DNA TGTGCCAGCAGCAGGGGACAGGGCACAGAGACCCAGTACTTC.

The chain has TRBV5-1 and TRBJ1-2; D may be TRBD1 (6 bases). The CDR3 totals 14 residues. Germline lookup yields CDR1 SGHRS and CDR2 YFSETQ. V was pared by 3 bases and J by 6 bases, with 15 bases between. In nucleotides, the CDR3 is TGCGCCAGCAGCTCGGGGACAAGCATCAATGGCTACACCTTC. Protein sequence: CASSSGTSINGYTF.

In this sample, this clone turned up a few times. The chain uses TRBV6-9 and TRBJ1-1, with 8 bases matching TRBD1. The trim removed 5 bases at V and 3 bases at J, leaving 14 bases unmatched. This CDR3 comprises 17 residues. CDR1 is MNHGY and CDR2 is SVAAGI in the germline V gene. The CDR3 bases are TGTGCCAGCAGTCATGCTTGGACAGGGAATACTTACACTGAAGCTTTCTTT. Its translation: CASSHAWTGNTYTEAFF.

This clone has a handful of counts. This chain joins TRBV19 and TRBJ2-2, with D possibly matching TRBD2 (6 bases). This CDR3 region has 15 residues. CDR1 and CDR2 from the germline V gene are LNHDA and SQIVND (reference sequence). V lost 0 bases and J lost 7, with 12 bases in between. CDR3 in amino acids: CASSIDYTGVGELFF. In DNA, the CDR3 is TGTGCCAGTAGTATAGATTATACGGGAGTCGGGGAGCTGTTTTTT.

The V gene is TRBV30, the J gene TRBJ2-5, with a possible D match to TRBD2 (7 bases). V gave up 3 bases and J gave up 6 bases, with 17 bases separating them. Germline V gives CDR1 GTSNPN, CDR2 SVGIG (reference sequence). The length of the CDR3 is 14 residues. CDR3 nucleotides: TGTGCCTGGAGCCTCGGCGGGGGCAGAAAGACCCAGTACTTC. It translates to CAWSLGGGRKTQYF.

This clone was counted between two and nine times. The chain carries TRBV19 and TRBJ1-5, with a weak D call TRBD1 (5 bases). Germline V lookup: CDR1 LNHDA, CDR2 SQIVND (reference sequence). The CDR3 consists of 14 residues. V lost 3 bases, J lost 1 base, and 7 bases lay in between. CDR3 in DNA: TGTGCCAGTAGTATTACAGGCAGCAATCAGCCCCAGCATTTT. Amino acid sequence: CASSITGSNQPQHF.

The chain's CDR3 is CASSFSGGLVNEQFF. Written as DNA, the CDR3 is TGTGCCAGCAGTTTTAGCGGGGGGCTGGTCAATGAGCAGTTCTTC. The chain is built from TRBV7-9 and TRBJ2-1; 10 bases map to TRBD2. CDR3 length: 15 amino acids. The J segment lost 6 bases and the V segment lost 6 bases, leaving 8 bases of the junction unmatched. The germline V gene has CDR1 SEHNR and CDR2 FQNEAQ (reference sequence).

Comment on this clone: No conserved phenylalanine or tryptophan is present at the end of the CDR3, so a read error is the likely explanation. The chain couples TRBV18 to TRBJ1-2; 7 bases match TRBD1. The CDR3 loop spans 12 amino acids. Germline CDR1 reads KGHSH; CDR2 reads LQKENI. The trim removed 3 bases at V and 6 bases at J, leaving 1 base unmatched. CDR3 residues: CASSPDRDGYTL. The CDR3 DNA sequence: TGTGCCAGCTCACCCGACAGGGATGGCTACACCCTC.

The CDR3 bases are TGTGCCAGCAGCCAAACGGGACAGCAAGAGACCCAGTACTTC. This translates into CASSQTGQQETQYF. The chain is built from TRBV6-1 and TRBJ2-5, with 7 bases matching TRBD1. The CDR3 contains 14 residues. Germline V gene data show CDR1 as MNHNS and CDR2 as SASEGT. J was trimmed by 2 bases and V by 6 bases; bases with no gene match: 6.

CDR3 in DNA: TGCGCCAGCAGCCAAGGGCGGAGAGGAGAGACCCAGTACTTC. Protein sequence: CASSQGRRGETQYF. The chain combines TRBV4-1 with TRBJ2-5; D gene ambiguous. Trimming took off 1 base at V and 4 bases at J, with 10 bases between the two ends. The CDR3 sequence is 14 residues long. CDR1 and CDR2 (germline): MGHRA, YSYEKL.

Only a few counts were recorded for this clone. The chain employs TRBV5-4 and TRBJ1-2, with D possibly matching TRBD1 (5 bases). V lost 0 bases to trimming and J lost 8 bases, with 17 bases between them. Germline CDR1 reads SGHNT; CDR2 reads YYREEE (reference sequence). CDR3 length: 15 amino acids. CDR3 sequence reads: CASSLGGHNKEGYTF. In DNA form, the CDR3 reads TGTGCCAGCAGCTTGGGGGGCCATAACAAGGAGGGCTACACCTTC.

This chain uses TRBV7-2 with TRBJ2-7; D may be TRBD2 (6 bases). Germline V gene lookup returns CDR1 SGHTA and CDR2 FQGNSA. This CDR3 has 14 amino acids. V was shortened by 0 bases and J by 4 bases, with 10 bases between the two germline ends. The chain's CDR3 is CASSLAWGVYEQYF. In DNA form, the CDR3 reads TGTGCCAGCAGCTTAGCGTGGGGGGTTTACGAGCAGTACTTC.

In this sample, this clone turned up once. V usage is TRBV30 and J usage is TRBJ2-5, with a possible D match to TRBD2 (5 bases). The V gene's germline CDR1 is GTSNPN and CDR2 SVGIG (reference sequence). Trimming pared 5 bases from V and 2 bases from J, leaving 9 bases between. This CDR3 region has 12 residues. The CDR3 loop is CAWSPGQETQYF. The CDR3, as DNA: TGTGCCTGGTCGCCGGGGCAAGAGACCCAGTACTTC.

The rearrangement joins TRBV11-2 to TRBJ2-1; perhaps TRBD1 as D (5 bases). Germline V gene data show CDR1 as SGHAT and CDR2 as FQNNGV. The CDR3 spans 18 residues. Trimming took off 1 base at V and 2 bases at J, with 18 bases between the two ends. CDR3 DNA sequence: TGTGCCAGCAGCTTAGGTACTACTTGGACAAAAACCTACAATGAGCAGTTCTTC. Its translation: CASSLGTTWTKTYNEQFF.